This T cell receptor beta chain is drawn from a study of cytomegalovirus exposure and HLA in healthy donors. General study findings and limits: A classifier reportedly called cytomegalovirus status with high sensitivity and specificity. Within the roughly 120 validation repertoires, first-cohort TCR clusters tended to co-occur, according to a later analysis.

The donors were members of the validation cohort, which comprised 120 subjects and was separate from the first cohort of more than 500 subjects. TCRdb's copy holds only in-frame clones and misses some; the assay was immunoSEQ multiplex PCR. The data hold 150,000 to 200,000 clones, with around 88% observed a single time. The V gene end was trimmed by 0 bases and the J gene end by 1 base; junction bases not matched to a gene: 0. Germline CDR1 and CDR2: KGHSH and LQKENI. The length of the CDR3 is 15 residues. As concerns this clone: Its antigen remains unidentified.

The rearrangement links TRBV18 to TRBJ2-1, with 7 bases matching TRBD2. The TCR was taken from a woman younger than 30 in good health and CMV-seronegative. The sequenced sample consisted of PBMCs. The DNA for the CDR3 is TGTGCCAGCTCACCACCGGGAGGGTCCTACAATGAGCAGTTCTTC. This codes for CASSPPGGSYNEQFF.